This T cell receptor beta chain appears in the sequencing data of a study of blood T cell repertoires in COVID-19. The protocol was immunoSEQ multiplex PCR, while the TCRdb copy is restricted to in-frame clones and leaves out a portion. In the table there are under 400,000 clones, about nine tenths of which are singletons. Enrolled during active infection, Seattle patients were then followed longitudinally. Deletions cut 4 bases from V and 8 bases from J, with 14 bases between. CDR3 length equals 14 residues. Germline assignment: CDR1 SNHLY and CDR2 FYNNEI. The sequence derives from a woman aged 55-70 years with COVID-19, enrolled during active disease. Sequencing input: peripheral blood. V usage is TRBV2 and J usage is TRBJ1-4, with D maybe TRBD1 (6 bases). CDR3 protein: CASSVGEGGEKLFF. The CDR3 DNA follows: TGTGCCAGCAGTGTCGGGGAGGGGGGAGAAAAACTGTTTTTT.